The 21 T cell receptor beta chains listed next were all sequenced from one sample in a study of T cell responses to AZD1222 COVID-19 vaccine. TCRdb keeps only in-frame clones here, not all; method: immunoSEQ multiplex PCR. The sample includes roughly 150,000 clones, about 90% of them seen just once. The starting material was peripheral blood, obtained 28 days after the second AZD1222 dose. The source of these receptors is an adult who received the AZD1222 COVID-19 vaccine.

The J gene is TRBJ1-4, the V gene TRBV28; D unclear. V was pared by 6 bases and J by 6 bases, with 8 bases between. There are 12 residues in the CDR3. In germline, CDR1 is MDHEN, CDR2 SYDVKM. The CDR3: CASSLNYEKLFF. The DNA of the CDR3 is TGTGCCAGCAGCTTAAATTATGAAAAACTGTTTTTT.

The chain has TRBV6-2 or TRBV6-3 and TRBJ2-2, with TRBD1 identical over 8 bases. Germline lookup yields CDR1 MNHEY and CDR2 SVGEGT. With 6 bases clipped from V and 7 bases from J, the junction kept 7 bases outside the gene matches. The CDR3 extends over 14 amino acids. For the CDR3, the DNA is TGTGCCAGCAGCGCAGGGGGCAAAGTCGGGGAGCTGTTTTTT. The encoded protein is CASSAGGKVGELFF.

The chain joins TRBV28 to TRBJ2-3; 11 bases line up with TRBD2. V was pared by 2 bases and J by 10 bases, with 14 bases of the junction left unmatched. Germline V gene lookup returns CDR1 MDHEN and CDR2 SYDVKM. CDR3 length: 17 residues. The CDR3 protein is CASSLSRGLAGGGAQYF. The CDR3 nucleotides read TGTGCCAGCAGTTTAAGTAGGGGGCTAGCGGGAGGTGGGGCGCAGTATTTT.

The chain links TRBV6-2 or TRBV6-3 to TRBJ1-4; 7 bases align to TRBD1. V shed 2 bases and J 8 bases; nucleotides not matched to a gene: 5. In germline, CDR1 is MNHEY, CDR2 SVGEGT. This CDR3 is 14 amino acids long. CDR3 DNA sequence: TGTGCCAGCAGTTACGCGGACAGGAGGGAAAAACTGTTTTTT. This encodes CASSYADRREKLFF.

The chain has TRBV7-2 and TRBJ2-4, with D possibly TRBD1 on 6 matching bases. Germline CDR1 SGHTA, CDR2 FQGNSA. Between the trimmed V and J ends, which lost 5 bases and 5 bases, there was a span of 13 bases. The CDR3 runs 14 residues. CDR3 region: CASSLQGRQNIQYF. DNA of the CDR3: TGTGCCAGCAGCCTTCAGGGGCGGCAAAACATTCAGTACTTC.

V gene TRBV4-2 combines with J gene TRBJ2-1; 10 bases are shared with TRBD2. Germline V gives CDR1 LGHNA, CDR2 YNFKEQ. This CDR3 spans 15 amino acids. V gave up 3 bases and J gave up 5 bases; unmatched junction bases: 4. CDR3 sequence: CASSQQLAGNNEQFF. As DNA, the CDR3 is TGTGCCAGCAGCCAGCAACTAGCGGGGAACAATGAGCAGTTCTTC.

The rearrangement uses TRBV16 and TRBJ1-1; 7 bases align to TRBD1. CDR1 and CDR2 from the germline V gene are KGHSY and FQNENV. Trimming at V came to 0 bases and at J to 6 bases, leaving 10 bases not matched to a gene. The CDR3 has 16 residues. The CDR3 loop reads CASSQSTRQGGPEAFF. The CDR3 bases are TGTGCCAGCAGCCAATCAACTAGACAGGGCGGCCCTGAAGCTTTCTTT.

The V and J genes are TRBV28 and TRBJ1-1; D unresolved. V was cut by 5 bases and J by 0 bases, with 13 bases left in between. In germline, CDR1 is MDHEN, CDR2 SYDVKM. The CDR3 covers 15 residues. CDR3 in amino acids: CASSRRTAVNTEAFF. CDR3 sequence (DNA): TGTGCCAGCAGTCGACGGACTGCTGTGAACACTGAAGCTTTCTTT.

The chain joins TRBV9 to TRBJ2-7; 9 bases are shared with TRBD1. There are 13 residues in the CDR3. Germline values: CDR1 SGDLS, CDR2 YYNGEE. The V segment lost 2 bases and the J segment 6 bases; nucleotides outside the gene matches: 3. The CDR3 DNA sequence: TGTGCCAGCAGCGTTTTACAGGGGGCCGAGCAGTACTTC. Its protein is CASSVLQGAEQYF. The full variable domain, its missing parts supplied by reference TRBV9 and TRBJ2-7, is DSGVTQTPKHLITATGQRVTLRCSPRSGDLSVYWYQQSLDQGLQFLIQYYNGEERAKGNILERFSAQQFPDLHSELNLSSLELGDSALYFCASSVLQGAEQYFGPGTRLTVT.

The chain joins TRBV4-3 to TRBJ1-5, with a possible D match to TRBD1 (5 bases). Between the trimmed V and J ends, which lost 3 bases and 4 bases, there was a span of 7 bases. There are 13 residues in the CDR3. In germline, CDR1 is LGHNA, CDR2 YSLEER. The CDR3 nucleotides are TGCGCCAGCAGCCAGGACAATAATCAGCCCCAGCATTTT. Its protein is CASSQDNNQPQHF.

J is TRBJ2-4 and V is TRBV6-5, with TRBD1 matching 10 bases. J was trimmed by 9 bases and V by 5 bases; bases with no gene match: 10. Germline CDR1 reads MNHEY; CDR2 reads SVGAGI. The CDR3 length is 15 residues. CDR3 loop: CASSQTGGDYSIQYF. The CDR3 DNA reads TGTGCCAGCAGTCAGACAGGGGGCGACTATAGCATTCAGTACTTC.

Note on this clone: At one of its ends the junction is not consistent with the germline gene, which may arise from a read error. The chain combines TRBV7-2 with TRBJ2-7, with TRBD1 matching over 11 bases. Germline values: CDR1 SGHTA, CDR2 FQGNSA. The CDR3 contains 17 residues. CDR3 in amino acids: CASSVVGGTGGSSEQYF. CDR3 DNA sequence: TGTGCCAGCAGCGTCGTCGGAGGGACAGGGGGTTCCTCCGAGCAGTACTTC.

The chain uses TRBV28 and TRBJ1-2; D is undetermined. The V gene's germline CDR1 is MDHEN and CDR2 SYDVKM. V was clipped by 1 base and J by 6 bases, with 6 bases between them. The CDR3 is 12 amino acids. The CDR3 reads CASSLSKDGYTF. The CDR3, as DNA: TGTGCCAGCAGTTTATCTAAGGATGGCTACACCTTC.

The chain recombines TRBV21-1 with TRBJ1-3; TRBD1, the D gene given by the table, was not confirmed from the DNA. TRBV21-1 is described as a pseudogene. The CDR3 sequence is 15 residues long. The CDR3 loop reads CASSKRDRSGNTIYF. The CDR3 DNA is TGTGCCAGCAGCAAAAGGGACAGATCTGGAAACACCATATATTTT.

This rearrangement joins TRBV28 to TRBJ1-5, with TRBD1 matching over 11 bases. CDR3 size: 15 residues. CDR1 is MDHEN and CDR2 is SYDVKM in the germline V gene. V dropped 2 bases and J dropped 5; count of bases not matched to a gene: 2. The chain's CDR3 is CASSLMGQGDQPQHF. CDR3 bases: TGTGCCAGCAGTTTAATGGGACAGGGGGATCAGCCCCAGCATTTT.

The chain combines TRBV2 with TRBJ1-1; no firm D call. The CDR3 runs 11 residues. From germline, CDR1 is SNHLY and CDR2 FYNNEI. Trimming pared 6 bases from V and 2 bases from J, leaving 4 bases between. The CDR3 DNA sequence: TGTGCCAGCAGAGTTAACACTGAAGCTTTCTTT. Translated, it gives CASRVNTEAFF.

The chain is built from TRBV7-8 and TRBJ2-2; D gene unclear. CDR1 SGHVS and CDR2 FQNEAQ come from the germline V gene. The CDR3 is 15 residues long. Trimming stripped 1 base from V and 5 bases from J, with 11 bases between. The CDR3 protein is CASSLEEAMTGELFF. For the CDR3, the DNA is TGTGCCAGCAGCTTAGAAGAGGCCATGACCGGGGAGCTGTTTTTT.

The genes are TRBV20-1 and TRBJ1-2, with a weak D call TRBD1 (5 bases). V was trimmed by 8 bases and J by 2 bases, leaving 9 bases between them. Germline assignment: CDR1 DFQATT and CDR2 SNEGSKA (reference sequence). This CDR3 is 11 amino acids long. CDR3 region: CSCDSNYGYTF. In DNA, the CDR3 is TGCAGTTGCGACAGCAACTATGGCTACACCTTC.

V usage is TRBV3-1 (or the pseudogene TRBV3-2) and J usage is TRBJ2-3; weak D call: TRBD2 (6 bases). Germline CDR1 reads LGHDT; CDR2 reads YNNKEL (reference sequence). The CDR3 runs 13 residues. The ends were cut back, 8 bases at V and 3 bases at J, with 12 bases in the middle. The CDR3 reads CASSGAATDTQYF. In DNA, the CDR3 is TGTGCCAGCTCGGGAGCGGCTACAGATACGCAGTATTTT.

This chain connects TRBV19 to TRBJ2-7; D is undetermined. With 2 bases removed from V and 0 bases from J, the gap between germline ends came to 8 bases. Germline assignment: CDR1 LNHDA and CDR2 SQIVND (reference sequence). This CDR3 has 14 amino acids. CDR3 amino acids: CASSIRGNSYEQYF. The CDR3 bases are TGTGCCAGTAGTATACGAGGTAACTCCTACGAGCAGTACTTC.

The chain carries TRBV27 and TRBJ2-3, with D perhaps TRBD2 (6 bases). Germline CDR1 is MNHEY and CDR2 is SMNVEV (reference sequence). The CDR3 consists of 13 residues. The V end lost 8 bases, the J end lost 5 bases, and 14 bases lay between the germline ends. The CDR3, as DNA: TGTGCCAGCGGGCGGCTGGGAGGAGATACGCAGTATTTT. Encoded protein: CASGRLGGDTQYF.